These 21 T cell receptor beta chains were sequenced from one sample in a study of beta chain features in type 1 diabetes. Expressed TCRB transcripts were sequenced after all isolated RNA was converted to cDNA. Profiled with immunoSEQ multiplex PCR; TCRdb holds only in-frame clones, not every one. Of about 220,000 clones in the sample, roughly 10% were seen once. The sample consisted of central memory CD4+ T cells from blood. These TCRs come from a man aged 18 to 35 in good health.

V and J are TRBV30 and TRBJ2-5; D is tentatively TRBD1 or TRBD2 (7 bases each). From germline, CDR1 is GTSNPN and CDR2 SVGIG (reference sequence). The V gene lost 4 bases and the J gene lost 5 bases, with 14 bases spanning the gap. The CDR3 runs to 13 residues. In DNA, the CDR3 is TGTGCCTGGAAGGCAGGGGGAGGGGAGACCCAGTACTTC. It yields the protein CAWKAGGGETQYF.

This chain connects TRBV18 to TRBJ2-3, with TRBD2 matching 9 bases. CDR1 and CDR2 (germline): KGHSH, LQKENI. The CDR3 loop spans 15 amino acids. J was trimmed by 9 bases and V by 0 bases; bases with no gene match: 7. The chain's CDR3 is CASSPPDSAGGTQYF. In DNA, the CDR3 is TGTGCCAGCTCACCACCTGATTCTGCGGGAGGGACGCAGTATTTT.

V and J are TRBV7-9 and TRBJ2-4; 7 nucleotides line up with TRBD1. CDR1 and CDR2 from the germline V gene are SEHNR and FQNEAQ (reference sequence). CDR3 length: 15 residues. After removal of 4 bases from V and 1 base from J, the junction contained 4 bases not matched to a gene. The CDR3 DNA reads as TGTGCCAGCAGCTCGGAACAGGGGGCCAAAAACATTCAGTACTTC. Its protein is CASSSEQGAKNIQYF.

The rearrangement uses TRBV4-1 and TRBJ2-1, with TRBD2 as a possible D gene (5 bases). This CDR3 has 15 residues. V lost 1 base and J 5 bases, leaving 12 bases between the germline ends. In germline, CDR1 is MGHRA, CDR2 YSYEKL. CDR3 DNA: TGCGCCAGCAGCCAAGTAGCGTTTGCCGACAATGAGCAGTTCTTC. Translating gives CASSQVAFADNEQFF.

CDR3 coding DNA: TGTGCCAGCAGTCTCCGGGACAGAGAGACCCAGTACTTC. Its translation: CASSLRDRETQYF. The V and J genes are TRBV6-5 and TRBJ2-5, with 7 bases that match TRBD1. This CDR3 comprises 13 residues. Germline lookup yields CDR1 MNHEY and CDR2 SVGAGI. J gave up 4 bases and V 5 bases, and 4 bases lay outside the gene matches.

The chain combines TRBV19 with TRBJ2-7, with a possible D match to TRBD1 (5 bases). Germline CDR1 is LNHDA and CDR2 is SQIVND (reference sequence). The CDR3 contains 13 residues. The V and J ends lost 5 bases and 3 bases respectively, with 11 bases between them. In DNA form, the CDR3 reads TGTGCCAGTAGTGTCAGGGAACTCTACGAGCAGTACTTC. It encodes CASSVRELYEQYF.

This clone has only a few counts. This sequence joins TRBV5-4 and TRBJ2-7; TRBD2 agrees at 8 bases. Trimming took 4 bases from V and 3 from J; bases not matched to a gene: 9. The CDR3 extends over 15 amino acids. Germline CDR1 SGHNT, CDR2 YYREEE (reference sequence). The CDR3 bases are TGTGCCAGCAGCGAACTAGCGGAAAGCGACTACGAGCAGTACTTC. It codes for CASSELAESDYEQYF.

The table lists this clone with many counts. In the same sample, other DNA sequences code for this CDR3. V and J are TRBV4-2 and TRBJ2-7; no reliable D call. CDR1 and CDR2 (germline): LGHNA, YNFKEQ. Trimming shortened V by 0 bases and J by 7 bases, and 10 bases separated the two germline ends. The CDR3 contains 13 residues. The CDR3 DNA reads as TGTGCCAGCAGCCAAGATAGGCTGAGGGAGCAGTACTTC. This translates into CASSQDRLREQYF.

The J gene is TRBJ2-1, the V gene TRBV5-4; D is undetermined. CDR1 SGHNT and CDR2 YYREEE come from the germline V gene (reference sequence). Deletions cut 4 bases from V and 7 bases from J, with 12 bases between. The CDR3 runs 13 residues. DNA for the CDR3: TGTGCCAGCAGCGTCGACCCTGAGAATGAGCAGTTCTTC. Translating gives CASSVDPENEQFF.

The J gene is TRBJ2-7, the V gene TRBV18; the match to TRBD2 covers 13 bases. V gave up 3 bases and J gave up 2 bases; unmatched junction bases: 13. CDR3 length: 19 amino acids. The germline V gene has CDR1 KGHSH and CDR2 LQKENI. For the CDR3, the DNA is TGTGCCAGCTCACCTCTAACCGTGACTAGCGGGAGGCCGGCCTACGAGCAGTACTTC. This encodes CASSPLTVTSGRPAYEQYF.

The chain's CDR3 is CASSLAWTGGTEAFF. DNA for the CDR3: TGTGCCAGCAGCTTAGCGTGGACAGGGGGAACTGAAGCTTTCTTT. This chain joins TRBV7-8 and TRBJ1-1; 10 positions match TRBD1. The germline CDR1 and CDR2 sequences are SGHVS and FQNEAQ. J was trimmed by 5 bases and V by 0 bases; bases with no gene match: 3. The CDR3 extends over 15 amino acids.

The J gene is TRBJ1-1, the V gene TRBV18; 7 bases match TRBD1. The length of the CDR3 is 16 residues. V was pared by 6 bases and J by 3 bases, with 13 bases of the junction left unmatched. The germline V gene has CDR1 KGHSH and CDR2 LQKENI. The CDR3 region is CASSSQQRQGDTEAFF. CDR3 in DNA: TGTGCCAGCTCCTCACAGCAAAGACAGGGTGACACTGAAGCTTTCTTT. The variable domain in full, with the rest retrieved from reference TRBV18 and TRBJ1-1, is NAGVMQNPRHLVRRRGQEARLRCSPMKGHSHVYWYRQLPEEGLKFMVYLQKENIIDESGMPKERFSAEFPKEGPSILRIQQVVRGDSAAYFCASSSQQRQGDTEAFFGQGTRLTVV.

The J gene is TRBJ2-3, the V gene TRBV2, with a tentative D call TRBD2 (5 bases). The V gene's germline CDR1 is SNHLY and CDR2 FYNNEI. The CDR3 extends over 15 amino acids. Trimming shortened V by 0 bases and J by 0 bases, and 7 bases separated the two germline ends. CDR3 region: CASSEARGSTDTQYF. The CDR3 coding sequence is TGTGCCAGCAGTGAAGCTCGCGGGAGCACAGATACGCAGTATTTT.

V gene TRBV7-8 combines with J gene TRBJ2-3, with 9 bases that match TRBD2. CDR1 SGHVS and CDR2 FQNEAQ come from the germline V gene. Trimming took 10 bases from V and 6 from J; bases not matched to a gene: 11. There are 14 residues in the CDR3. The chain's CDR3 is CATTWTSAEDTQYF. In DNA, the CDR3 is TGTGCCACAACCTGGACTAGCGCCGAGGATACGCAGTATTTT.

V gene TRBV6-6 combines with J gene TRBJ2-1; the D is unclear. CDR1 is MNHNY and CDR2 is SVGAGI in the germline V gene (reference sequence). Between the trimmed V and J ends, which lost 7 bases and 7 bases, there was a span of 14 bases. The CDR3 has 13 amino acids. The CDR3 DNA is TGTGCCAGCACTGTATCGATTCAGAATGAGCAGTTCTTC. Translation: CASTVSIQNEQFF.

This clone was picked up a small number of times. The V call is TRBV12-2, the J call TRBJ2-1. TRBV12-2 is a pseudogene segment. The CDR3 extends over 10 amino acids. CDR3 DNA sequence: TGTGCAAGTCGCCTACCTCGTTGGATCTTC. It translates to CASRLPRWIF.

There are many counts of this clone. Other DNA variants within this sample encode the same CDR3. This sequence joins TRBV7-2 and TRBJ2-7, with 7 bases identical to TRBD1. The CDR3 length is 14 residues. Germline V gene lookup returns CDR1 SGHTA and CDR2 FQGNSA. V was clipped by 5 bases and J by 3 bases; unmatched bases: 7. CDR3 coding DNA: TGTGCCAGCAGCCTCCGACAGGGTTTCTACGAGCAGTACTTC. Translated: CASSLRQGFYEQYF.

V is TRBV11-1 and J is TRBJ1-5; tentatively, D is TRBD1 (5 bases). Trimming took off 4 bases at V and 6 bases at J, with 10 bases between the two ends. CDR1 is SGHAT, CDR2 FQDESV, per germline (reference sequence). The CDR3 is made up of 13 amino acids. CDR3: CASSWGLGQPQHF. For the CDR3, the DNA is TGTGCCAGCAGCTGGGGCTTGGGTCAGCCCCAGCATTTT.

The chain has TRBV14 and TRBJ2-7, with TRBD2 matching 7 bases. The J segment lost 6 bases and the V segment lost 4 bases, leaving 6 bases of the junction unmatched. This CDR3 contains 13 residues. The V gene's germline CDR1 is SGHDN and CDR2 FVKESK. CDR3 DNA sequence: TGTGCCAGCAGCCTCAGTCAGCGGGGCGAGCAGTACTTC. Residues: CASSLSQRGEQYF.

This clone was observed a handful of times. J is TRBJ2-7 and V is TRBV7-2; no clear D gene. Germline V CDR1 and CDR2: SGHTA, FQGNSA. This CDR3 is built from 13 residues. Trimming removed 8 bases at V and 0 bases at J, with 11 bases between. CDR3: CASGYTISYEQYF. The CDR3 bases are TGTGCCAGCGGCTACACGATCTCCTACGAGCAGTACTTC. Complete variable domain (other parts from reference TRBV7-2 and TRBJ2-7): GAGVSQSPSNKVTEKGKDVELRCDPISGHTALYWYRQSLGQGLEFLIYFQGNSAPDKSGLPSDRFSAERTGGSVSTLTIQRTQQEDSAVYLCASGYTISYEQYFGPGTRLTVT.

CDR3 sequence: CASSLGLAGVVEQYF. CDR3 DNA sequence: TGTGCCAGCAGCTTAGGTCTAGCGGGAGTTGTCGAGCAGTACTTC. The rearrangement uses TRBV7-9 and TRBJ2-7, with TRBD2 matching over 10 bases. Per the germline V gene, CDR1 is SEHNR and CDR2 is FQNEAQ (reference sequence). The CDR3 is 15 amino acids. Germline trimming cut 1 base from V and 6 bases from J; bases unmatched to any gene: 6.